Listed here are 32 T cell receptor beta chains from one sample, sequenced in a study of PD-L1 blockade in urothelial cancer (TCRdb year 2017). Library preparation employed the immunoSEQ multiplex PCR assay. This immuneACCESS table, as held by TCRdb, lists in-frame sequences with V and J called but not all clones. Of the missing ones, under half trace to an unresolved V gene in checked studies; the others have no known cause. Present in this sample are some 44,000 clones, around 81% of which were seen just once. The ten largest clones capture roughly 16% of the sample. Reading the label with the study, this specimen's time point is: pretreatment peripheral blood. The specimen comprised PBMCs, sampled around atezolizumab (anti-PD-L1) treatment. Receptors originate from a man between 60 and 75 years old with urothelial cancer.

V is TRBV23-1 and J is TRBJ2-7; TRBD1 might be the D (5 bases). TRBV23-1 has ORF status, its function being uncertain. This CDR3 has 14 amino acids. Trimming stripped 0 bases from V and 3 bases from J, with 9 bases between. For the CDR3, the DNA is TGCGCCAGCAGTCAATCGGGGCAGATCTACGAGCAGTACTTC. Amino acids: CASSQSGQIYEQYF.

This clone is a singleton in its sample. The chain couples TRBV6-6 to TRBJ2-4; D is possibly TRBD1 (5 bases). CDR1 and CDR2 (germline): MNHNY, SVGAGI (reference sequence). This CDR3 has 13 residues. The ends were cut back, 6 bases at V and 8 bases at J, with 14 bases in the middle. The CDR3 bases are TGTGCCAGCAGGCGACAGTTAGTGTACATTCAGTACTTC. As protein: CASRRQLVYIQYF.

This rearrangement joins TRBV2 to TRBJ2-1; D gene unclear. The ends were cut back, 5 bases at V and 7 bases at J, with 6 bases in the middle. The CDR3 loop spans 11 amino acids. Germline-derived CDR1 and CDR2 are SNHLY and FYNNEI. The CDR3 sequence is CASSSLNEQFF. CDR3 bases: TGTGCCAGCAGTTCGCTAAATGAGCAGTTCTTC.

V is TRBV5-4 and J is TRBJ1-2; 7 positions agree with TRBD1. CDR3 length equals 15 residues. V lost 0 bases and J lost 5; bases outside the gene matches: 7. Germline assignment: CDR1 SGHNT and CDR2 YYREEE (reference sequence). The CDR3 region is CASSLEQGIGYGYTF. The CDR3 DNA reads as TGTGCCAGCAGCTTGGAACAGGGGATTGGGTATGGCTACACCTTC.

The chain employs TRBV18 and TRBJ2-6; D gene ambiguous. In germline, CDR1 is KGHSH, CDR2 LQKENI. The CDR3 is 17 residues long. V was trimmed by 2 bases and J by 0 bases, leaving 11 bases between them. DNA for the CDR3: TGTGCCAGCTCACCAAATCGGAGTGGCTCTGGGGCCAACGTCCTGACTTTC. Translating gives CASSPNRSGSGANVLTF.

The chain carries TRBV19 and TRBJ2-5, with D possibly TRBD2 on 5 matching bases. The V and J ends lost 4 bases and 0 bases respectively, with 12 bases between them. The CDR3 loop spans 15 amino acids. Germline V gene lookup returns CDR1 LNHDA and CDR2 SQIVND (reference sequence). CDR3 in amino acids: CASSRIAQYQETQYF. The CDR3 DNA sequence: TGTGCCAGTAGTAGGATAGCGCAGTACCAAGAGACCCAGTACTTC.

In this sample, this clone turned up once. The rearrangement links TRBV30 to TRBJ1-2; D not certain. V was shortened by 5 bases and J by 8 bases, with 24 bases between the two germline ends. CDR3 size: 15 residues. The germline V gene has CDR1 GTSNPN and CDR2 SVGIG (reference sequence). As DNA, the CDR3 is TGTGCCTGGGGGCGAGTCCCACCGGGAAATAGCGGCTACACCTTC. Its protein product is CAWGRVPPGNSGYTF.

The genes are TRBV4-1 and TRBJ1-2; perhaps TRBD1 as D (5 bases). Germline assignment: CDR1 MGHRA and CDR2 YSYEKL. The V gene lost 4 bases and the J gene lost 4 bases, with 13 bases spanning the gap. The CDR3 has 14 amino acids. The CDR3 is CASSPRDGAYGYTF. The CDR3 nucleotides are TGCGCCAGCAGCCCCAGGGATGGGGCCTATGGCTACACCTTC.

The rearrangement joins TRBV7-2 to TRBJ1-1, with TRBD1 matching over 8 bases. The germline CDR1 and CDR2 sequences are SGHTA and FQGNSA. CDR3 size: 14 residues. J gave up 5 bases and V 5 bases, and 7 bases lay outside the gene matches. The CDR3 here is CASSPGQGRTEAFF. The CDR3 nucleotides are TGTGCCAGCAGCCCAGGACAGGGTAGAACTGAAGCTTTCTTT.

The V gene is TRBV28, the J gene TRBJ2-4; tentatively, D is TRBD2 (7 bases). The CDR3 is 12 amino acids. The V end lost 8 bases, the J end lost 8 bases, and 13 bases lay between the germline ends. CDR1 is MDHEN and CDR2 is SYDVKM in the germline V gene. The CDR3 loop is CASQGGRDIQYF. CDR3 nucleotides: TGTGCCAGCCAAGGGGGGAGGGACATTCAGTACTTC.

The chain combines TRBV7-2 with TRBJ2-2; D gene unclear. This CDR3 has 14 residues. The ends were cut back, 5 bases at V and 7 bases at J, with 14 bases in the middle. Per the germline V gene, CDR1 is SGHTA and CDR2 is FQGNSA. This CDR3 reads CASSASGVGGELFF. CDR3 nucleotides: TGTGCCAGCAGCGCGAGTGGAGTGGGCGGGGAGCTGTTTTTT.

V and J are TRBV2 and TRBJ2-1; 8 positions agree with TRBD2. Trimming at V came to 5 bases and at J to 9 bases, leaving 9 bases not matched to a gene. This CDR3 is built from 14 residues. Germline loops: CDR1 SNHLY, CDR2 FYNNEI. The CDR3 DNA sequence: TGTGCCAGCAGTTGGGGTCGGGGGGGCGGTGAGCAGTTCTTC. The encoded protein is CASSWGRGGGEQFF.

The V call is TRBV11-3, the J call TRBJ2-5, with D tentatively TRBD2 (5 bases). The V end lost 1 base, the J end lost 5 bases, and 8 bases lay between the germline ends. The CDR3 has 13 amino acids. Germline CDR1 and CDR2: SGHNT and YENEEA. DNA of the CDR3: TGTGCCAGCAGCTTAGGACCGGGGGAGACCCAGTACTTC. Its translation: CASSLGPGETQYF. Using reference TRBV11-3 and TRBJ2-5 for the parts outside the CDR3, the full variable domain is EAGVVQSPRYKIIEKKQPVAFWCNPISGHNTLYWYLQNLGQGPELLIRYENEEAVDDSQLPKDRFSAERLKGVDSTLKIQPAELGDSAVYLCASSLGPGETQYFGPGTRLLVL.

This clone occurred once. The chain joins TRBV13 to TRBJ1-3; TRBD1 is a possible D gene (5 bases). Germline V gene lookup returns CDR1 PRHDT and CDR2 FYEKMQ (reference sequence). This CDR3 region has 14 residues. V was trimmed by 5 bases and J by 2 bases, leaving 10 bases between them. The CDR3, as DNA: TGTGCCAGCAGCCCCGGACACGCTGGAAACACCATATATTTT. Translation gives CASSPGHAGNTIYF.

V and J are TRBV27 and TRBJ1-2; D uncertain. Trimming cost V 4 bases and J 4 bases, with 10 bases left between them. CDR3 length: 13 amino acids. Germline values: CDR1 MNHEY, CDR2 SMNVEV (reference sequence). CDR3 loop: CASSSPGSYGYTF. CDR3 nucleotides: TGTGCCAGCAGTTCCCCGGGGAGCTATGGCTACACCTTC.

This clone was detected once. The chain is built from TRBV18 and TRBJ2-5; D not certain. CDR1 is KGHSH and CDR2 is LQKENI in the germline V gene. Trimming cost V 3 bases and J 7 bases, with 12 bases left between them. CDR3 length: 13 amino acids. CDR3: CASSPNARVTQYF. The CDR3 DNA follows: TGTGCCAGCTCACCGAACGCCCGGGTGACCCAGTACTTC.

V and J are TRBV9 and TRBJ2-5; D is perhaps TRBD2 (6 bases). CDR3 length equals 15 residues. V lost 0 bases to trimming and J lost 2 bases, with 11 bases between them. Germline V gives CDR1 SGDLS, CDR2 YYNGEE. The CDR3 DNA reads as TGTGCCAGCAGCGTAGGAGCGGGTCATCAAGAGACCCAGTACTTC. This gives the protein CASSVGAGHQETQYF.

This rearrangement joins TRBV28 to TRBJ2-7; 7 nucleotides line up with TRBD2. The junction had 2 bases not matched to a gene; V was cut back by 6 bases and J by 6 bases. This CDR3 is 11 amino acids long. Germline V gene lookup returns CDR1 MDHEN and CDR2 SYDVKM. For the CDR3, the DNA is TGTGCCAGCAGGGCTAGCGGCGAGCAGTACTTC. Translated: CASRASGEQYF. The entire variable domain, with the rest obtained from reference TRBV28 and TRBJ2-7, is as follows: DVKVTQSSRYLVKRTGEKVFLECVQDMDHENMFWYRQDPGLGLRLIYFSYDVKMKEKGDIPEGYSVSREKKERFSLILESASTNQTSMYLCASRASGEQYFGPGTRLTVT.

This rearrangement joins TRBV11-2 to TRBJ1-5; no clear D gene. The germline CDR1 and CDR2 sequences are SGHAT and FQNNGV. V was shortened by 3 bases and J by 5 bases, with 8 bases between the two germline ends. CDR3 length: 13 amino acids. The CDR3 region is CASSFFEDQPQHF. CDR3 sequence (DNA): TGTGCCAGCAGCTTCTTTGAGGATCAGCCCCAGCATTTT.

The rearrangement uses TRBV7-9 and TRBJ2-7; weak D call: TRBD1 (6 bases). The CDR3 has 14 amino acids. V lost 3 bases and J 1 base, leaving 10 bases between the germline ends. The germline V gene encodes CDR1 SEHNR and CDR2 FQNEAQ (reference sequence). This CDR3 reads CASSFQQGSYEQYF. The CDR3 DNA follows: TGTGCCAGCAGCTTCCAACAGGGATCCTACGAGCAGTACTTC.

The chain's CDR3 is CASSLIQHSYEQYF. Here the CDR3 DNA reads TGTGCCAGCAGTTTAATACAACACTCCTACGAGCAGTACTTC. The chain combines TRBV28 with TRBJ2-7; no definite D call. The CDR3 extends over 14 amino acids. The germline gives CDR1 MDHEN, CDR2 SYDVKM. Trimming shortened V by 2 bases and J by 0 bases, and 8 bases separated the two germline ends.

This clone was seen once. The CDR3 sequence: CASRQDIMGRETQYF. For the CDR3, the DNA is TGCGCCAGCAGACAGGACATTATGGGAAGGGAGACCCAGTACTTC. The V call is TRBV5-1, the J call TRBJ2-5; a weak D match, TRBD1 (5 bases). This CDR3 is 15 amino acids long. V lost 5 bases to trimming and J lost 5 bases, with 19 bases between them. CDR1 and CDR2 from the germline V gene are SGHRS and YFSETQ. The whole variable domain, remainder taken from reference TRBV5-1 and TRBJ2-5, is KAGVTQTPRYLIKTRGQQVTLSCSPISGHRSVSWYQQTPGQGLQFLFEYFSETQRNKGNFPGRFSGRQFSNSRSEMNVSTLELGDSALYLCASRQDIMGRETQYFGPGTRLLVL.

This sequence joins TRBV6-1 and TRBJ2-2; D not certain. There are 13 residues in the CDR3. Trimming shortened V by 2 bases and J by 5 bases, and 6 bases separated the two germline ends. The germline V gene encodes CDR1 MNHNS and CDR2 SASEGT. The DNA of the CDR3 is TGTGCCAGCAGTGAATCCGAGACCGGGGAGCTGTTTTTT. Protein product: CASSESETGELFF.

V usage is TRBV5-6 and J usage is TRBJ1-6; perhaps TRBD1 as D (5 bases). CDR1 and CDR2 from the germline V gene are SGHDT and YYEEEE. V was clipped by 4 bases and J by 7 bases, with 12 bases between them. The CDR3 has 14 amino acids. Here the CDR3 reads CASSGGHENSPLHF. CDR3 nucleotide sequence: TGTGCCAGCAGCGGCGGACACGAGAATTCACCCCTCCACTTT.

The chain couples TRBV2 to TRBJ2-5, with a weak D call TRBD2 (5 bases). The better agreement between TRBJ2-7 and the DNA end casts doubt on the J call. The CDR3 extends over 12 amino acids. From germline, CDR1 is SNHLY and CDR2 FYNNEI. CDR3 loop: CASRPTSHEQYF. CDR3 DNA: TGTGCCAGCCGGCCTACTAGTCACGAGCAGTACTTC.

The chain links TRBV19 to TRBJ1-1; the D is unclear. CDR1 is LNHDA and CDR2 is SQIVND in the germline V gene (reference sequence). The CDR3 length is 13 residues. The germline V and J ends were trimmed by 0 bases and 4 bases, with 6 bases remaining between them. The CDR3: CASSIEFGTEAFF. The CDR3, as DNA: TGTGCCAGTAGTATAGAGTTCGGCACTGAAGCTTTCTTT.

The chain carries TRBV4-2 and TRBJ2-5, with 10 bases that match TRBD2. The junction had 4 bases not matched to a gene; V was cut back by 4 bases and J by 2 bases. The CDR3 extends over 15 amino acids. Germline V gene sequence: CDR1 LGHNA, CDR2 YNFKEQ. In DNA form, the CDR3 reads TGTGCCAGCAGCCGCCGGACTAGCGGTCAAGAGACCCAGTACTTC. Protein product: CASSRRTSGQETQYF.

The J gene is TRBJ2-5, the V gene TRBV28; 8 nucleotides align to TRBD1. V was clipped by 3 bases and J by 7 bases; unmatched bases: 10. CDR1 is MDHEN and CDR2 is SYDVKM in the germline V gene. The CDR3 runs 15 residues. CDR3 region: CASSFFSGGLATQYF. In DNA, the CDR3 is TGTGCCAGCAGTTTCTTCTCAGGGGGCTTGGCGACCCAGTACTTC.

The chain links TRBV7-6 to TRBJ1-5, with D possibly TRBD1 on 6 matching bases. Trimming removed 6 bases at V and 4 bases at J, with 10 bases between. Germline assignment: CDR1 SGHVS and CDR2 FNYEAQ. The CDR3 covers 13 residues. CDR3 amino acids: CASSPQGNQPQHF. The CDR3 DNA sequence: TGTGCCAGCAGTCCACAGGGAAATCAGCCCCAGCATTTT.

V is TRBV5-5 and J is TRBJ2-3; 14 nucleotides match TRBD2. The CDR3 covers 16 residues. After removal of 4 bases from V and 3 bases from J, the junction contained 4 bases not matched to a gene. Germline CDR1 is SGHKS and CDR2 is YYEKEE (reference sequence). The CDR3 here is CASSLTSGRVTDTQYF. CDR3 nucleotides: TGTGCCAGCAGCCTGACTAGCGGGAGGGTTACAGATACGCAGTATTTT.

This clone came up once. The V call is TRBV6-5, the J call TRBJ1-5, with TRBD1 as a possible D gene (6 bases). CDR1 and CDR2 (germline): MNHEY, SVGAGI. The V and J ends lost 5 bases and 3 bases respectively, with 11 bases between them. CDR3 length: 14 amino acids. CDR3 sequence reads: CASSEQGFNQPQHF. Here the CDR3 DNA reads TGTGCCAGCAGTGAACAGGGATTCAATCAGCCCCAGCATTTT.

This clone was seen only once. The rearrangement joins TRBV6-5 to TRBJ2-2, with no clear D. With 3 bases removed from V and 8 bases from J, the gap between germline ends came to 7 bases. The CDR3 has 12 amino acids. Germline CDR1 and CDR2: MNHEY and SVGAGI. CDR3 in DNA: TGTGCCAGCAGTTATCAACGGGGGGAGCTGTTTTTT. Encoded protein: CASSYQRGELFF.